The TCR beta chain described here comes from a study of CD8+ T cells in alopecia areata (dated by TCRdb to 2016 to 2019). At the level of the whole study: The treated patients, all with moderate-to-severe alopecia areata, were enrolled in an open-label pilot trial of oral tofacitinib given at 5 to 10 mg twice daily. Tofacitinib was administered for 6 to 18 months, and 6 months of follow-up off drug were then conducted to assess delayed response and recurrence. The SALT score, which quantifies the percentage of affected scalp surface area, was used to measure disease severity in treated patients. In both human patients and the C3H/HeJ mouse model, the study applied high-throughput TCRbeta sequencing to look at T cell clonal expansion in alopecia areata. Scalp tissue and sorted CD4+ and CD8+ peripheral blood T cells from patchy and totalis/universalis alopecia areata patients and from healthy controls were covered by human TCRbeta sequencing. Biopsies were taken from tofacitinib-treated patients at baseline and again at 4 and 24 weeks into treatment, and several of those patients also had a later scalp biopsy. Scalp clonality was compared among normal scalp (n=4), patchy alopecia areata scalp (n=8), and alopecia totalis/universalis scalp (n=8). RNA came from the PAXgene miRNA kit for fixed scalp, the miRNeasy kit for PBMCs, and the RNeasy kit for mouse skin. Amplification of TCRbeta CDR3 regions was done by immunoSEQ multiplex PCR using 35 Vbeta forward primers and 13 Jbeta reverse primers. What the research found in general, with its limitations: Compared with normal scalp, lesional scalp, particularly in alopecia totalis/universalis, had higher clonality and more expanded CD8+ clones, which suggests antigenic drive. Tofacitinib significantly lowered scalp clonality and the number of expanded CD8+ clones among the top 100 scalp clones. Resident alphabeta T cells in normal human skin are also sequenced, complicating scalp TCR repertoire analysis, unlike mouse skin dominated by gammadelta T cells. Because the treated cohort was small and had only one nonresponder, larger studies are needed to examine links between baseline CD8+ expansion and response. During tofacitinib treatment, many expanded lesional clones stuck around in both scalp and blood, and this persistence may partly explain why relapse happens after treatment is stopped. Compared with mice, TCR sequences shared between patients were less clear, possibly partly because of HLA diversity across the patient population.

Via the germline V gene (reference sequence), CDR1 is MNHNY and CDR2 SVGAGI. Relative to germline, V is 6 bases shorter and J is 7 bases shorter, with 22 bases between their ends. From cysteine to phenylalanine, the CDR3 is 15 amino acids long. Here the CDR3 DNA is all that survives: 45 bases in frame from base 1. Reading the label with the study, this specimen's time point is: less than 25 weeks on oral tofacitinib. Read against the paper, the sample's treatment or condition label means: oral pan-JAK inhibitor, 5-10 mg twice daily. Peripheral blood and lesional scalp punch biopsies were obtained from patients with alopecia areata. PBMCs were separated by density centrifugation and stained for CD3, CD4 and CD8, after which CD4+ and CD8+ T cells were sorted on a FACSAria. The method behind the library was the immunoSEQ multiplex PCR assay. RNA was extracted from all samples and reverse transcribed into cDNA as template for TCR sequencing. SuperScript III was used for first-strand cDNA synthesis, primed with a 2:1 mix of oligo-dT and random hexamers. A synthetic immune receptor repertoire was used to assess amplification bias, and residual bias was removed computationally. The original methods were these. Raw reads were preprocessed for error removal, and CDR3 was defined according to IMGT conventions as running from the conserved cysteine to phenylalanine. Clonality was computed by normalizing Shannon entropy by log2 of the number of productive unique TCRs and subtracting the result from 1. Whether scalp clones were CD4 or CD8 was inferred by matching scalp TCRbeta sequences against CD4 and CD8 repertoires sorted from blood. As stored in TCRdb, this immuneACCESS dataset retains in-frame rearrangements with V and J assigned. A fraction of the clones does not appear; measured against another copy, unresolved V genes explain less than half of the discrepancy, and the remainder lacks a known reason. D and trimming come from the DNA, and the V and J calls and clone size come from that table. The sample data list 200,000 or so clones, and over 45% of these were observed just once. 4.5% to 6% of the sample is held by the ten biggest clonotypes.

Regarding this clone: This clone's antigen is unknown. No much larger clonotype is one base removed from it; base qualities were not supplied.

The source of this sequence is a human donor with alopecia areata. This receptor chain uses TRBV6-6 and TRBJ2-7; tentative D gene TRBD2, with 5 bases matching. The sample here was CD4+ T cells sorted from blood, taken at week 24, from a patient treated with tofacitinib. The CDR3 reads CASRTYEGFGMEQYF. Read as DNA, the sequence is TGTGCCAGCAGGACCTACGAGGGATTCGGCATGGAGCAGTACTTC.